A single sample gave rise to the 24 T cell receptor beta chains below, sequenced in a study of blood T cell repertoires in COVID-19. Clones were sequenced by immunoSEQ multiplex PCR, and TCRdb holds only the in-frame ones, with some missing. Of around 300,000 clones listed, about nine tenths are singletons. Sequencing used peripheral blood. The origin of the receptors is a woman in her 30s with COVID-19, enrolled during active disease.

The chain is built from TRBV25-1 and TRBJ1-2; 8 nucleotides line up with TRBD1. J lost 8 bases, V lost 6 bases, and 11 bases had no gene match. The CDR3 length is 14 residues. Germline lookup yields CDR1 MGHDK and CDR2 SYGVNS. The CDR3 loop reads CASRPTGGTGGYTF. The CDR3 DNA sequence: TGTGCCAGCAGGCCTACAGGGGGAACAGGGGGCTACACCTTC.

The chain couples TRBV5-4 to TRBJ2-2; TRBD2 aligns across 10 bases. The CDR3 has 16 residues. The germline V gene has CDR1 SGHNT and CDR2 YYREEE (reference sequence). After removal of 0 bases from V and 4 bases from J, the junction contained 3 bases not matched to a gene. The CDR3 loop reads CASSLAGLAVTGELFF. The CDR3 DNA follows: TGTGCCAGCAGCTTGGCCGGACTAGCGGTCACCGGGGAGCTGTTTTTT.

This clone showed up just a few times. This chain connects TRBV19 to TRBJ1-2; 9 positions agree with TRBD1. V shed 6 bases, J shed 6 bases, and the junction held 8 bases outside the gene matches. The CDR3 spans 14 residues. Germline-derived CDR1 and CDR2 are LNHDA and SQIVND (reference sequence). The CDR3 bases are TGTGCCAGTAGAAGGACAGGGGAAGGGGATGGCTACACCTTC. Amino acids: CASRRTGEGDGYTF.

The V gene is TRBV10-3, the J gene TRBJ2-2, with D unresolved. CDR1 ENHRY and CDR2 SYGVKD come from the germline V gene. V gave up 6 bases and J gave up 3 bases, with 5 bases separating them. CDR3 length: 12 residues. The chain's CDR3 is CAIRLDTGELFF. In DNA form, the CDR3 reads TGTGCCATCAGGCTAGACACCGGGGAGCTGTTTTTT.

The CDR3 DNA reads TGTGCCAGCAATAGCGAATATAATTCACCCCTCCACTTT. It yields the protein CASNSEYNSPLHF. The chain is built from TRBV6-6 and TRBJ1-6; D remains ambiguous. V lost 7 bases to trimming and J lost 4 bases, with 8 bases between them. The CDR3 spans 13 residues. Germline CDR1 MNHNY, CDR2 SVGAGI (reference sequence).

This chain links TRBV18 with TRBJ1-1, with 9 positions matching TRBD1. The CDR3 is 14 residues long. Germline-derived CDR1 and CDR2 are KGHSH and LQKENI. The trim removed 4 bases at V and 3 bases at J, leaving 3 bases unmatched. The CDR3 nucleotides read TGTGCCAGCTCACGCGACAGGGGGGACACTGAAGCTTTCTTT. Protein product: CASSRDRGDTEAFF.

This clone was detected only once. The gene calls are TRBV30 and TRBJ1-2; D unclear. The CDR3 is 14 residues long. V was trimmed by 0 bases and J by 5 bases, leaving 13 bases between them. Germline V CDR1 and CDR2: GTSNPN, SVGIG (reference sequence). The DNA of the CDR3 is TGTGCCTGGAGTGTAACTCTGGAGGCTTATGGCTACACCTTC. It specifies CAWSVTLEAYGYTF.

This sequence joins TRBV6-5 and TRBJ1-1, with a weak D call TRBD1 (5 bases). Germline V CDR1 and CDR2: MNHEY, SVGAGI. The CDR3 sequence is 12 residues long. Between the trimmed V and J ends, which lost 4 bases and 6 bases, there was a span of 9 bases. Here the CDR3 DNA reads TGTGCCAGCAGTTTTCAGGGCTCTGAAGCTTTCTTT. This sequence encodes CASSFQGSEAFF.

This clone showed up just a few times. V gene TRBV6-5 combines with J gene TRBJ1-4; no reliable D call. Trimming cost V 7 bases and J 8 bases, with 14 bases left between them. This CDR3 has 13 residues. Germline V gene sequence: CDR1 MNHEY, CDR2 SVGAGI. The CDR3 nucleotides are TGTGCCAGCAAGGGCCGGGGAGGCGAAAAACTGTTTTTT. This gives the protein CASKGRGGEKLFF.

The chain couples TRBV28 to TRBJ1-5; tentative D call: TRBD1 (6 bases). V was cut by 6 bases and J by 6 bases, with 15 bases left in between. The CDR3 sequence is 14 residues long. Germline V CDR1 and CDR2: MDHEN, SYDVKM. This CDR3 is CASSWGGRVQPQHF. The CDR3 DNA is TGTGCCAGCAGCTGGGGGGGGCGGGTTCAGCCCCAGCATTTT.

The chain couples TRBV5-6 to TRBJ1-6, with 8 bases lining up with TRBD1. The germline gives CDR1 SGHDT, CDR2 YYEEEE. The V gene end was trimmed by 4 bases and the J gene end by 7 bases; junction bases not matched to a gene: 7. The CDR3 sequence is 15 residues long. CDR3 DNA: TGTGCCAGCAGCGTCGACAGGGGTTCCAATTCACCCCTCCACTTT. Protein product: CASSVDRGSNSPLHF.

The chain joins TRBV30 to TRBJ2-5, with TRBD2 matching 11 bases. Germline V gene lookup returns CDR1 GTSNPN and CDR2 SVGIG (reference sequence). The length of the CDR3 is 14 residues. Trimming removed 4 bases from V and 5 bases from J; junction bases left unmatched: 6. CDR3 protein: CAWKRASGRETQYF. The CDR3 DNA reads TGTGCCTGGAAGCGGGCTAGCGGGAGGGAGACCCAGTACTTC. Variable domain in full (rest from reference TRBV30 and TRBJ2-5): SQTIHQWPATLVQPVGSPLSLECTVEGTSNPNLYWYRQAAGRGLQLLFYSVGIGQISSEVPQNLSASRPQDRQFILSSKKLLLSDSGFYLCAWKRASGRETQYFGPGTRLLVL.

The V gene is TRBV2, the J gene TRBJ1-1, with 9 bases fitting TRBD1. The CDR3 has 14 residues. Trimming at V came to 4 bases and at J to 4 bases, leaving 4 bases not matched to a gene. Germline CDR1 is SNHLY and CDR2 is FYNNEI. CDR3 nucleotides: TGTGCCAGCAGTGCAGAGACAGGGGGCACTGAAGCTTTCTTT. Its protein is CASSAETGGTEAFF.

The gene calls are TRBV30 and TRBJ2-2, with D maybe TRBD1 (6 bases). The CDR3 covers 14 residues. The V gene's germline CDR1 is GTSNPN and CDR2 SVGIG (reference sequence). The V end was cut by 7 bases, the J end by 6 bases, with 18 bases between. The CDR3 coding sequence is TGTGCCTCCCCCGGGGACACCCTCGCCGGGGAGCTGTTTTTT. The encoded protein is CASPGDTLAGELFF.

The chain is built from TRBV28 and TRBJ1-5; 8 nucleotides line up with TRBD1. V lost 6 bases, J lost 7 bases, and 8 bases stayed unmatched. This CDR3 spans 14 amino acids. Per germline, CDR1 MDHEN and CDR2 SYDVKM. This chain's CDR3 is CASSNDRGGQPQHF. CDR3 DNA: TGTGCCAGCAGCAATGACAGGGGCGGCCAGCCCCAGCATTTT.

The genes are TRBV4-1 and TRBJ2-3, with a weak D call TRBD2 (5 bases). There are 16 residues in the CDR3. Per germline, CDR1 MGHRA and CDR2 YSYEKL. Deletions cut 1 base from V and 4 bases from J, with 15 bases between. The CDR3 region is CASSQVASPVADTQYF. In DNA form, the CDR3 reads TGCGCCAGCAGCCAAGTCGCTAGCCCGGTGGCAGATACGCAGTATTTT.

This clone was detected only once. This CDR3 is also generated by other DNA sequences in the sample. The rearrangement uses TRBV28 and TRBJ1-1, with TRBD1 identical over 9 bases. Germline V gene lookup returns CDR1 MDHEN and CDR2 SYDVKM. This CDR3 contains 14 residues. Losses at the gene ends were 5 bases for V and 4 bases for J; bases not matched to a gene: 5. CDR3 bases: TGTGCCAGCAGTCCGGGACAGGGAAGCACTGAAGCTTTCTTT. Translation: CASSPGQGSTEAFF.

The chain combines TRBV4-3 with TRBJ2-1; D is undetermined. V shed 0 bases and J shed 9 bases, with 9 bases lying between them. CDR1 is LGHNA and CDR2 is YSLEER in the germline V gene. The CDR3 spans 13 residues. The CDR3 loop reads CASSQEIRGEQFF. In DNA, the CDR3 is TGCGCCAGCAGCCAAGAGATAAGAGGTGAGCAGTTCTTC.

The chain is built from TRBV5-1 and TRBJ2-7, with 9 bases fitting TRBD1. The V gene end was trimmed by 2 bases and the J gene end by 10 bases; junction bases not matched to a gene: 7. CDR1 is SGHRS and CDR2 is YFSETQ in the germline V gene. This CDR3 spans 13 amino acids. Here the CDR3 DNA reads TGCGCCAGCAGCTTTGGGGACAGGGAAATCCAGTACTTC. It translates to CASSFGDREIQYF.

This chain links TRBV30 with TRBJ1-5; TRBD1 agrees at 7 bases. This CDR3 spans 11 amino acids. V was pared by 0 bases and J by 11 bases, with 1 base of the junction left unmatched. Germline loops: CDR1 GTSNPN, CDR2 SVGIG (reference sequence). This CDR3 is CAWSVDRAQHF. The CDR3 nucleotides are TGTGCCTGGAGTGTTGACAGGGCCCAGCATTTT.

The J gene is TRBJ2-1, the V gene TRBV5-5; 10 bases agree with TRBD2. The CDR3 sequence is 16 residues long. V gave up 1 base and J gave up 8 bases; unmatched junction bases: 9. The germline gives CDR1 SGHKS, CDR2 YYEKEE (reference sequence). CDR3 protein: CASSLRLAGPTDEQFF. The DNA for the CDR3 is TGTGCCAGCAGCTTGCGACTAGCGGGCCCCACGGATGAGCAGTTCTTC.

The V call is TRBV7-6, the J call TRBJ2-5; the match to TRBD1 covers 9 bases. Trimming cost V 3 bases and J 5 bases; bases outside gene matches: 7. The CDR3 consists of 15 residues. The germline CDR1 and CDR2 sequences are SGHVS and FNYEAQ. CDR3 sequence (DNA): TGTGCCAGCAGCTTCAGGGACAGGGAGGGGGAGACCCAGTACTTC. Amino acids: CASSFRDREGETQYF. The full variable domain, completed using reference TRBV7-6 and TRBJ2-5, is GAGVSQSPRYKVTKRGQDVALRCDPISGHVSLYWYRQALGQGPEFLTYFNYEAQQDKSGLPNDRFSAERPEGSISTLTIQRTEQRDSAMYRCASSFRDREGETQYFGPGTRLLVL.

This clone appeared once. The V gene is TRBV7-8, the J gene TRBJ2-7, with 10 bases lining up with TRBD2. This CDR3 has 17 amino acids. Germline V CDR1 and CDR2: SGHVS, FQNEAQ. Trimming cost V 5 bases and J 1 base; bases outside gene matches: 11. Here the CDR3 DNA reads TGTGCCAGCAGCATCGTAGCGGGAGGTGCGTATTCCTACGAGCAGTACTTC. Translating gives CASSIVAGGAYSYEQYF.

The V and J genes are TRBV7-9 and TRBJ2-3, with D possibly being TRBD1 (6 bases). This CDR3 comprises 15 residues. CDR1 and CDR2 from the germline V gene are SEHNR and FQNEAQ (reference sequence). V was cut by 6 bases and J by 3 bases, with 16 bases left in between. The CDR3 DNA is TGTGCCAGCAGTCCGAGGGGGATGCGGACAGATACGCAGTATTTT. This sequence encodes CASSPRGMRTDTQYF. Full variable domain (remainder filled in from reference TRBV7-9 and TRBJ2-3): DTGVSQNPRHKITKRGQNVTFRCDPISEHNRLYWYRQTLGQGPEFLTYFQNEAQLEKSRLLSDRFSAERPKGSFSTLEIQRTEQGDSAMYLCASSPRGMRTDTQYFGPGTRLTVL.